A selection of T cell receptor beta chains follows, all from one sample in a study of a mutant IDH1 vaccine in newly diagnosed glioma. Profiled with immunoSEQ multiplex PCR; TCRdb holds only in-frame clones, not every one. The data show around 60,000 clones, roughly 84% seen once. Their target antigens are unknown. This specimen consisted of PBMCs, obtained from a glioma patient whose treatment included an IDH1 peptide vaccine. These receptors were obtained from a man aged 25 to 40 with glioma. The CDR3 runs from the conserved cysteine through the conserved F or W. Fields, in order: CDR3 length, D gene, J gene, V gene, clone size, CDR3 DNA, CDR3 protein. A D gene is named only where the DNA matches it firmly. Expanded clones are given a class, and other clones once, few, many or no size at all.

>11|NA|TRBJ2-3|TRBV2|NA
TGTGCCAGCAGTGGGGAAGATACGCAGTATTTT
CASSGEDTQYF
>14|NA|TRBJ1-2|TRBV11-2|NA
TGTGCCAGCAGCCCTGAGGGGCTGAGCTATGGCTACACCTTC
CASSPEGLSYGYTF
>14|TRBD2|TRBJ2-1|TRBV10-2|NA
TGCGCCAGCAGTCTGGCGGGGGGGCAAGGTGAGCAGTTCTTC
CASSLAGGQGEQFF
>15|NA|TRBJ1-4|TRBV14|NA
TGTGCCAGCAGCCAAGGGGTAATATCGGGTGAAAAACTGTTTTTT
CASSQGVISGEKLFF
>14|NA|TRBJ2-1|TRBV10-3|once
TGTGCCAGCAGTAGGGACAACTCCTACAATGAGCAGTTCTTC
CASSRDNSYNEQFF
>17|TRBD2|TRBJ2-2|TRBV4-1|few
TGCGCCAGCAGCCAAGTCGGACTAGCAGTGAACACCGGGGAGCTGTTTTTT
CASSQVGLAVNTGELFF
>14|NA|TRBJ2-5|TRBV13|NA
TGTGCCAGCAGCTTAGGACAGACGTTTGGGGCCCAGTACTTC
CASSLGQTFGAQYF
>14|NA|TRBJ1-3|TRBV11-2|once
TGTGCCAGCAGCTTCGGAAACTCTGGAAACACCATATATTTT
CASSFGNSGNTIYF
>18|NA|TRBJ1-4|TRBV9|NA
TGTGCCAGCAGCGCCGGACAGACCCAACTTACAACTAATGAAAAACTGTTTTTT
CASSAGQTQLTTNEKLFF
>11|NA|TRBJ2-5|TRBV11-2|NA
TGTGCCAGCCCGTCTCAAGAGGAGCAGTACTTC
CASPSQEEQYF
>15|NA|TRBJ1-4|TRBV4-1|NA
TGCGCCAGCAGCCAGGAACCGGCTACTTATGAAAAACTGTTTTTT
CASSQEPATYEKLFF
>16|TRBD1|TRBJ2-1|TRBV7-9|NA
TGTGCCAGCAGCTCGTATGCCGGGACAGGGGACAATGAGCAGTTCTTC
CASSSYAGTGDNEQFF
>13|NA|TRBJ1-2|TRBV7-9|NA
TGTGCCAGCAGCGGCCGGGACGATCGAGGCTACACCTTC
CASSGRDDRGYTF
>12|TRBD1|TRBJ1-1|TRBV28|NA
TGTGCCAGCAGTCCCAGGGGGCTGGGAGCTTTCTTT
CASSPRGLGAFF
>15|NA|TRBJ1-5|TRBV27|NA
TGTGCCAGCAGGTGGCGGGGGTATAGCAATCAGCCCCAGCATTTT
CASRWRGYSNQPQHF
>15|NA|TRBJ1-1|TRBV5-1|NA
TGCGCCAGCAGCTTGGGGGCGACGGCGGTGACTGAAGCTTTCTTT
CASSLGATAVTEAFF
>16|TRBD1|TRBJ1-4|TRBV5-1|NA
TGCGCCAGCAGCTTAGGGGGACAGTCTCTTAATGAAAAACTGTTTTTT
CASSLGGQSLNEKLFF
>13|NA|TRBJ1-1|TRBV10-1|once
TGCGCCAGCAGTCCCGGGGAGGACACTGAAGCTTTCTTT
CASSPGEDTEAFF
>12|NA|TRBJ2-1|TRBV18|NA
TGTGCCAGCTCACCACCGTCTCTTGAGCAGTTCTTC
CASSPPSLEQFF
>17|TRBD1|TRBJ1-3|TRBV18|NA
TGTGCCAGCTCACCACAGGCCTGGACAGGGACTGGAAACACCATATATTTT
CASSPQAWTGTGNTIYF